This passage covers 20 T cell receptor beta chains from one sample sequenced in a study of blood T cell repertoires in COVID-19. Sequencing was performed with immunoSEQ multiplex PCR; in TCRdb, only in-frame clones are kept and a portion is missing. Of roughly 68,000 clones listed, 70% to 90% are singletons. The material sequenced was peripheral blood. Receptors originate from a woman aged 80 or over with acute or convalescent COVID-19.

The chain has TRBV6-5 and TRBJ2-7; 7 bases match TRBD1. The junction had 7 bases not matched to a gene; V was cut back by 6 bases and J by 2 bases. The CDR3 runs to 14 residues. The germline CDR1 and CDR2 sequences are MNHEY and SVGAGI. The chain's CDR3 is CASRDRVNTYEQYF. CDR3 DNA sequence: TGTGCCAGCAGAGACAGGGTTAACACCTACGAGCAGTACTTC.

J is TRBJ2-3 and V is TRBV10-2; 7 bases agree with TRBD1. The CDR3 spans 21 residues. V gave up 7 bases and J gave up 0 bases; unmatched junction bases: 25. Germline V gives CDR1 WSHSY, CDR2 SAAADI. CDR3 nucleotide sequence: TGCGCCAGCACCCACCCTTTCTCCGGGACAGCACTCCCGGCTAGCACAGATACGCAGTATTTT. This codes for CASTHPFSGTALPASTDTQYF.

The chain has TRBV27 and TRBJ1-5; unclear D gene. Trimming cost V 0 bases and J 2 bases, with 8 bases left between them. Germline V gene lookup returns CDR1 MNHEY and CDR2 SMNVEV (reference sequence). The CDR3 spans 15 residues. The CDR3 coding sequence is TGTGCCAGCAGTTTATCGGCAAGCGGCAATCAGCCCCAGCATTTT. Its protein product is CASSLSASGNQPQHF.

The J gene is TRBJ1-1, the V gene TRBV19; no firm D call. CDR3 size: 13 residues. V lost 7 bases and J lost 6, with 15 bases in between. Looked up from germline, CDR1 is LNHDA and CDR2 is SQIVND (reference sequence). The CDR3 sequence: CASTRREGAEAFF. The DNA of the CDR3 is TGTGCCAGTACACGGAGGGAGGGCGCTGAAGCTTTCTTT.

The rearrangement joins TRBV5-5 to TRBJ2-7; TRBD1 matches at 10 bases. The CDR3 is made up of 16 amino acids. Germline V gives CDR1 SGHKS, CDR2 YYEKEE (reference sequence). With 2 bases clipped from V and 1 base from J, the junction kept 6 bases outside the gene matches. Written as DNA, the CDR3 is TGTGCCAGCAGCTTAGCTTGGACAGGGGGATCCTACGAGCAGTACTTC. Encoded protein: CASSLAWTGGSYEQYF.

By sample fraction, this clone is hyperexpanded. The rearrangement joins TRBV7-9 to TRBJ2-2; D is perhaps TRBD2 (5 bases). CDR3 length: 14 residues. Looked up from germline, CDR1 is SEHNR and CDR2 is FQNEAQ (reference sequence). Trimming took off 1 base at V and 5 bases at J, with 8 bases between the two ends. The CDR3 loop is CASSLVGSTGELFF. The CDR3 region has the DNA TGTGCCAGCAGCTTAGTGGGGAGTACCGGGGAGCTGTTTTTT.

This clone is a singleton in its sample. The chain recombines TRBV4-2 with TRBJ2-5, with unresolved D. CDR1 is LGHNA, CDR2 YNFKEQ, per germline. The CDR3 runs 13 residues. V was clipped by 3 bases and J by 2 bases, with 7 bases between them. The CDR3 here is CASSQALQETQYF. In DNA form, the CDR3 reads TGTGCCAGCAGCCAGGCCTTGCAAGAGACCCAGTACTTC.

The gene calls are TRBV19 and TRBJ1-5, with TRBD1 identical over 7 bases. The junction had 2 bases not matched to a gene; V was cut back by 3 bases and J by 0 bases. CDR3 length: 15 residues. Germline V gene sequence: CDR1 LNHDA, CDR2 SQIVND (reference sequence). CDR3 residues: CASSMDRISNQPQHF. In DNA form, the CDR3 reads TGTGCCAGTAGTATGGACAGGATTAGCAATCAGCCCCAGCATTTT.

The CDR3 nucleotides read TGTGCCAACCGTGGGCCCTACAATGAGCAGTTCTTC. It encodes CANRGPYNEQFF. This chain uses TRBV10-3 with TRBJ2-1, with D hard to call. The V end lost 10 bases, the J end lost 2 bases, and 9 bases lay between the germline ends. The germline CDR1 and CDR2 sequences are ENHRY and SYGVKD. The CDR3 spans 12 residues.

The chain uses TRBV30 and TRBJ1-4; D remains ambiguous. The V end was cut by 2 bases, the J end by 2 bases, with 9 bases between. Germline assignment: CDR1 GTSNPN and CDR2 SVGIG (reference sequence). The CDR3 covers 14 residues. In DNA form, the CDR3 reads TGTGCCTGGAGTTGGGCATCCACTAATGAAAAACTGTTTTTT. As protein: CAWSWASTNEKLFF.

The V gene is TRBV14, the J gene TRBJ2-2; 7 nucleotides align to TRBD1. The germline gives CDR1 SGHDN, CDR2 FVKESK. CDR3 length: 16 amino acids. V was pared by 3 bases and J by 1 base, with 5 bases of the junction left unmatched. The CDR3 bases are TGTGCCAGCAGCCATAAGACAGGGTTGAACACCGGGGAGCTGTTTTTT. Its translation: CASSHKTGLNTGELFF.

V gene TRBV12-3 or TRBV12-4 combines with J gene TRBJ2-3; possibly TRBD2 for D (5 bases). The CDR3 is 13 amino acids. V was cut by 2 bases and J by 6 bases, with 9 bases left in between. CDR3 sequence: CASSLMGVDTQYF. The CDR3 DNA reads TGTGCCAGCAGTTTAATGGGAGTGGATACGCAGTATTTT.

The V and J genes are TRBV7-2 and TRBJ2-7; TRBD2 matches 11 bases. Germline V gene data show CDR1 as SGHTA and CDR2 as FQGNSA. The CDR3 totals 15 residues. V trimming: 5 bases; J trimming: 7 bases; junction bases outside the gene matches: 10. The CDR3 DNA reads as TGTGCCAGCAGCATGGGACTAGCGGCCACCGGAGAGCAGTACTTC. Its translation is CASSMGLAATGEQYF.

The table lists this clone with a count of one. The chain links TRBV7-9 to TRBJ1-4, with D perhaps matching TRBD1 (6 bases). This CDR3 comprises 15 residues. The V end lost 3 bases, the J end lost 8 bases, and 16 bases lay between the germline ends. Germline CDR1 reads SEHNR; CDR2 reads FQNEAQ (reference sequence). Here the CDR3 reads CASSLVTGTTEKLFF. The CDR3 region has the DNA TGTGCCAGCAGCTTGGTGACCGGGACAACCGAAAAACTGTTTTTT.

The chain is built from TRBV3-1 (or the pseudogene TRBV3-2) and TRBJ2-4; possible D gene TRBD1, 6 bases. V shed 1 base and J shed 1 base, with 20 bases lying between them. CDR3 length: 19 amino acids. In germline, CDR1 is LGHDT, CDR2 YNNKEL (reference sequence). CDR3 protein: CASSQGLLGNRVAKNIQYF. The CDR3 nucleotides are TGTGCCAGCAGCCAAGGGCTTCTTGGGAACAGGGTGGCCAAAAACATTCAGTACTTC.

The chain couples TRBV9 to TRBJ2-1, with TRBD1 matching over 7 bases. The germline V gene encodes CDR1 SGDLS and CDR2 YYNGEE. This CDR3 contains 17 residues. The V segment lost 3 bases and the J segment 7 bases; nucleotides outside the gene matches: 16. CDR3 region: CASSALPGDSGKNEQFF. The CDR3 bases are TGTGCCAGCAGCGCTCTCCCTGGGGACAGCGGTAAAAATGAGCAGTTCTTC.

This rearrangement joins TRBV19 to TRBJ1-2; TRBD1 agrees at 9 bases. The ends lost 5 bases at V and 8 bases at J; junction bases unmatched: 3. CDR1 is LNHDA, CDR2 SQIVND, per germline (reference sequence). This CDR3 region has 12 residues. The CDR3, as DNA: TGTGCCAGTAGTTACAGGGGGCAGGGCTACACCTTC. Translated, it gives CASSYRGQGYTF.

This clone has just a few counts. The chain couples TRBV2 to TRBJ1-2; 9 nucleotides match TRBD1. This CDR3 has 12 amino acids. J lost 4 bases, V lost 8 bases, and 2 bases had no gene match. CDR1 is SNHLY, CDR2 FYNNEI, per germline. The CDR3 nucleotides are TGTGCCAGCGGACAGGGGAGCTATGGCTACACCTTC. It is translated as CASGQGSYGYTF.

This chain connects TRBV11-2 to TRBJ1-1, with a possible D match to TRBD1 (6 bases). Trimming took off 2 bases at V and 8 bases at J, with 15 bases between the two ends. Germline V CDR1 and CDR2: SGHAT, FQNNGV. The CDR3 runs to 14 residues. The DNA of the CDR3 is TGTGCCAGCAGCTTACTGGACAGTCGAAGAGAAGCTTTCTTT. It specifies CASSLLDSRREAFF.

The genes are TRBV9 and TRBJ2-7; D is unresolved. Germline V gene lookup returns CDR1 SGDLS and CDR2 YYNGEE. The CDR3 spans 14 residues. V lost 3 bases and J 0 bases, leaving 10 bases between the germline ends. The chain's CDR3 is CASSANTFSYEQYF. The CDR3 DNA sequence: TGTGCCAGCAGCGCGAATACTTTCTCCTACGAGCAGTACTTC.